This TCR beta chain was observed in a study of T cells expressing NK-cell markers. TCRdb reprocessed the 5' RACE reads, keeping one entry per CDR3 protein, no DNA. This sample's table has hundreds of thousands of distinct CDR3 sequences. CDR3 length equals 14 residues. Germline CDR1 DFQATT, CDR2 SNEGSKA (reference sequence). This TCR was sampled from a woman aged 18 to 75 in good health. Sample: blood T cells: a sorted CD56 or NKG2C T cell subset, CD4+ or CD8+ T cells, or bulk PBMC T cells (not recorded which). The J gene is TRBJ2-7, the V gene TRBV20-1; without DNA, the TCRdb call of TRBD2 cannot be checked. CDR3 loop: CSARDPGRAGEQYF.